This T cell receptor beta chain was identified in a study of cytomegalovirus exposure and HLA in healthy donors. The study, taken as a whole, reports: Sequencing had likely introduced a cluster of highly shared sequence variants as an artifact.

Notes on this clone: Its target is not known.

A multiplex PCR was run with 60 Vbeta primers and 13 Jbeta primers. The repertoire was sequenced with immunoSEQ multiplex PCR; TCRdb's copy has only in-frame clones and lacks some. Of about 140,000 clones in the sample, about 79% were seen once. The specimen was PBMCs. This receptor was taken from a man in his forties in good health and CMV-seropositive.

CDR3 nucleotide sequence: TGTGCCAGCAGTTACAACCCAGGGAACGCTAACTATGGCTACACCTTC. As protein: CASSYNPGNANYGYTF. This sequence joins TRBV6-6 and TRBJ1-2, with a possible D match to TRBD1 (5 bases). Germline V gene lookup returns CDR1 MNHNY and CDR2 SVGAGI (reference sequence). Trimming cost V 2 bases and J 0 bases, with 13 bases left between them. CDR3 length: 16 amino acids.